The 24 T cell receptor beta chains reported below all come from one sample, sequenced in a study of PD-L1 blockade in urothelial cancer. Sequencing was performed with immunoSEQ multiplex PCR; in TCRdb, only in-frame clones are kept and a portion is missing. The table lists 40,000 or so clones, 82% of them singletons, with 18% in the top ten. Source: PBMCs, taken around atezolizumab (anti-PD-L1) treatment. The receptors here all came from a man in his sixties with urothelial cancer.

The chain recombines TRBV11-2 with TRBJ2-6; possible D gene TRBD1, 5 bases. The germline V gene has CDR1 SGHAT and CDR2 FQNNGV. The CDR3 totals 19 residues. V lost 0 bases, J lost 5 bases, and 20 bases lay in between. The CDR3 DNA sequence: TGTGCCAGCAGCTTAGAGCGAAGGGGCGCCCCTTTTTGGGCCAACGTCCTGACTTTC. Translation gives CASSLERRGAPFWANVLTF.

The J gene is TRBJ2-5, the V gene TRBV14; D is unresolved. The V and J ends lost 5 bases and 5 bases respectively, with 12 bases between them. The CDR3 is 13 amino acids. Germline loops: CDR1 SGHDN, CDR2 FVKESK. The CDR3 reads CASSSGLRETQYF. The CDR3 DNA follows: TGTGCCAGCAGCTCCGGTCTTCGGGAGACCCAGTACTTC. The variable domain in full, completed from reference TRBV14 and TRBJ2-5, reads EAGVTQFPSHSVIEKGQTVTLRCDPISGHDNLYWYRRVMGKEIKFLLHFVKESKQDESGMPNNRFLAERTGGTYSTLKVQPAELEDSGVYFCASSSGLRETQYFGPGTRLLVL.

The genes are TRBV5-4 and TRBJ2-3; maybe TRBD2 (5 bases). This CDR3 has 14 residues. V lost 5 bases and J lost 5, with 15 bases in between. From germline, CDR1 is SGHNT and CDR2 YYREEE (reference sequence). CDR3 sequence reads: CASSPASGLDTQYF. CDR3 DNA: TGTGCCAGCAGTCCGGCTTCGGGGTTAGATACGCAGTATTTT.

This clone was detected once. The chain couples TRBV6-5 to TRBJ1-3, with TRBD1 matching over 9 bases. This CDR3 has 15 amino acids. Germline lookup yields CDR1 MNHEY and CDR2 SVGAGI. J lost 4 bases, V lost 7 bases, and 8 bases had no gene match. The CDR3 nucleotides are TGTGCCAGCAAACCCGGGACAGGGATGGGAAACACCATATATTTT. Residues: CASKPGTGMGNTIYF.

The J gene is TRBJ1-2, the V gene TRBV5-1; 12 bases match TRBD1. V lost 4 bases, J lost 10 bases, and 8 bases stayed unmatched. CDR3 length: 14 amino acids. Germline V gene lookup returns CDR1 SGHRS and CDR2 YFSETQ. The chain's CDR3 is CASSMGQGALSYTF. The CDR3 nucleotides read TGCGCCAGCAGCATGGGACAGGGGGCGCTCTCCTACACCTTC.

Here the CDR3 reads CASSLGRREEKLFF. CDR3 nucleotides: TGCGCCAGCAGCTTGGGACGGAGAGAAGAAAAACTGTTTTTT. The gene calls are TRBV5-1 and TRBJ1-4; D gene unclear. CDR1 SGHRS and CDR2 YFSETQ come from the germline V gene. Trimming left V 0 bases short and J 8 bases short, with 11 bases between. The CDR3 extends over 14 amino acids.

The chain uses TRBV5-1 and TRBJ2-7, with D possibly matching TRBD1 (5 bases). CDR3 length: 13 residues. V gave up 4 bases and J gave up 0 bases, with 8 bases separating them. Germline loops: CDR1 SGHRS, CDR2 YFSETQ. CDR3 bases: TGCGCCAGCAGCCCCCAGGGCTCCTACGAGCAGTACTTC. The encoded protein is CASSPQGSYEQYF.

This clone is labeled medium-sized. The CDR3 DNA is TGCGCCAGCAGCCATCTTGGGGAGCTTGAACCTAACTATGGCTACACCTTC. This codes for CASSHLGELEPNYGYTF. V and J are TRBV5-1 and TRBJ1-2; D call uncertain. The CDR3 runs to 17 residues. Per the germline V gene, CDR1 is SGHRS and CDR2 is YFSETQ. Trimming cost V 4 bases and J 0 bases, with 19 bases left between them.

The rearrangement links TRBV5-1 to TRBJ2-7; 9 positions match TRBD1. The CDR3 totals 15 residues. Looked up from germline, CDR1 is SGHRS and CDR2 is YFSETQ. Trimming removed 0 bases from V and 2 bases from J; junction bases left unmatched: 3. The CDR3, as DNA: TGCGCCAGCAGCTTGGAGGGACAGGGACCCTACGAGCAGTACTTC. Protein sequence: CASSLEGQGPYEQYF.

The chain carries TRBV10-3 and TRBJ1-2; no firm D call. The ends were cut back, 4 bases at V and 0 bases at J, with 3 bases in the middle. The CDR3 runs to 12 residues. Germline values: CDR1 ENHRY, CDR2 SYGVKD. The CDR3 spells CAISATNYGYTF. For the CDR3, the DNA is TGTGCCATCAGTGCTACTAACTATGGCTACACCTTC.

The J gene is TRBJ1-6, the V gene TRBV7-8; TRBD1 matches 10 bases. CDR1 SGHVS and CDR2 FQNEAQ come from the germline V gene. CDR3 length: 16 residues. Trimming at V came to 1 base and at J to 9 bases, leaving 6 bases not matched to a gene. The CDR3 region has the DNA TGTGCCAGCAGCTTAGGAATGGACAGGGGGGTTTCACCCCTCCACTTT. Amino acids: CASSLGMDRGVSPLHF.

The chain uses TRBV4-2 and TRBJ2-5; weak D call: TRBD2 (6 bases). Germline V lookup: CDR1 LGHNA, CDR2 YNFKEQ. The CDR3 is 14 amino acids. V lost 4 bases and J 5 bases, leaving 14 bases between the germline ends. CDR3 DNA: TGTGCCAGCAGCCTTTCACGGGGGAAGGAGACCCAGTACTTC. This codes for CASSLSRGKETQYF.

V and J are TRBV5-1 and TRBJ2-1, with TRBD2 matching over 9 bases. The germline gives CDR1 SGHRS, CDR2 YFSETQ. J lost 4 bases, V lost 7 bases, and 9 bases had no gene match. The CDR3 has 15 residues. CDR3: CASQGIAGEYNEQFF. CDR3 sequence (DNA): TGCGCCAGCCAGGGGATAGCGGGGGAATACAATGAGCAGTTCTTC.

The chain employs TRBV19 and TRBJ2-5; 9 bases map to TRBD2. Germline V lookup: CDR1 LNHDA, CDR2 SQIVND (reference sequence). The CDR3 has 14 residues. V dropped 5 bases and J dropped 5; count of bases not matched to a gene: 6. The CDR3 loop reads CASSPGLASETQYF. The CDR3 DNA reads TGTGCCAGTAGTCCCGGACTAGCGTCGGAGACCCAGTACTTC.

CDR3 coding DNA: TGTGCCAGCAGCCGTGACAGTTACAATGAGCAGTTCTTC. Protein: CASSRDSYNEQFF. The chain recombines TRBV7-9 with TRBJ2-1; maybe TRBD1 (5 bases). This CDR3 comprises 13 residues. V shed 5 bases and J shed 4 bases, with 9 bases lying between them. Germline values: CDR1 SEHNR, CDR2 FQNEAQ (reference sequence).

V gene TRBV27 combines with J gene TRBJ2-7; 8 bases match TRBD2. The V gene end was trimmed by 5 bases and the J gene end by 0 bases; junction bases not matched to a gene: 9. CDR1 is MNHEY and CDR2 is SMNVEV in the germline V gene (reference sequence). The CDR3 loop spans 16 amino acids. CDR3 DNA: TGTGCCAGCAGTCCCTATGGGCGGGGGGACTCCTACGAGCAGTACTTC. Amino acid sequence: CASSPYGRGDSYEQYF.

This chain joins TRBV30 and TRBJ2-2, with D unresolved. CDR3 length: 15 residues. Germline V CDR1 and CDR2: GTSNPN, SVGIG (reference sequence). Between the trimmed V and J ends, which lost 0 bases and 7 bases, there was a span of 15 bases. The CDR3 sequence: CAWSVLVTPGGELFF. CDR3 coding DNA: TGTGCCTGGAGTGTATTGGTTACCCCCGGCGGGGAGCTGTTTTTT.

The sample holds one count of this clone. CDR3 amino acids: CASSQAGGAVNEQFF. CDR3 nucleotides: TGTGCCAGCAGCCAAGCGGGGGGGGCCGTCAATGAGCAGTTCTTC. The chain couples TRBV14 to TRBJ2-1; 8 bases map to TRBD2. V lost 1 base and J lost 6; bases outside the gene matches: 5. This CDR3 is 15 amino acids long. CDR1 and CDR2 from the germline V gene are SGHDN and FVKESK.

The gene calls are TRBV30 and TRBJ2-3, with 16 bases fitting TRBD2. V lost 4 bases, J lost 4 bases, and 5 bases stayed unmatched. CDR1 is GTSNPN and CDR2 is SVGIG in the germline V gene (reference sequence). The CDR3 length is 16 residues. The DNA for the CDR3 is TGTGCCTGGACCTTGGGGACTAGCGGGGGGGCAGATACGCAGTATTTT. Amino acids: CAWTLGTSGGADTQYF.

The rearrangement links TRBV28 to TRBJ1-2; D gene ambiguous. Germline CDR1 and CDR2: MDHEN and SYDVKM. V dropped 5 bases and J dropped 5 bases, with 6 bases sitting between them. This CDR3 contains 11 residues. CDR3 sequence reads: CASSTRYGYTF. Written as DNA, the CDR3 is TGTGCCAGCAGTACGAGGTATGGCTACACCTTC.

The rearrangement uses TRBV5-8 and TRBJ1-1; 7 bases match TRBD1. V lost 3 bases to trimming and J lost 0 bases; unmatched junction nucleotides: 2. The CDR3 is made up of 14 amino acids. Germline V gene sequence: CDR1 SGHTS, CDR2 YDEGEE. The CDR3 DNA is TGTGCCAGCAGCTCGGGACAGATGAACACTGAAGCTTTCTTT. As protein: CASSSGQMNTEAFF.

The J gene is TRBJ2-5, the V gene TRBV2, with 9 bases that match TRBD1. The germline CDR1 and CDR2 sequences are SNHLY and FYNNEI. The CDR3 totals 14 residues. J lost 5 bases, V lost 5 bases, and 6 bases had no gene match. The CDR3 DNA reads as TGTGCCAGCAGTACCCGGACAGGGGCGGAGACCCAGTACTTC. Translating it yields CASSTRTGAETQYF. Full variable domain (remainder filled in from reference TRBV2 and TRBJ2-5): EPEVTQTPSHQVTQMGQEVILRCVPISNHLYFYWYRQILGQKVEFLVSFYNNEISEKSEIFDDQFSVERPDGSNFTLKIRSTKLEDSAMYFCASSTRTGAETQYFGPGTRLLVL.

The rearrangement links TRBV5-1 to TRBJ1-1; D gene uncertain. V lost 6 bases and J 11 bases, leaving 23 bases between the germline ends. Germline-derived CDR1 and CDR2 are SGHRS and YFSETQ. This CDR3 contains 14 residues. CDR3 region: CASIMVGRLQNAFF. The CDR3 bases are TGCGCCAGCATCATGGTAGGGAGGCTTCAAAACGCTTTCTTT.

The chain is built from TRBV6-1 and TRBJ2-1, with 7 bases lining up with TRBD1. Germline V gene lookup returns CDR1 MNHNS and CDR2 SASEGT. CDR3 length equals 14 residues. J gave up 9 bases and V 4 bases, and 9 bases lay outside the gene matches. Here the CDR3 reads CASSGYRGVGEQFF. The CDR3 DNA sequence: TGTGCCAGCAGTGGTTACAGGGGTGTAGGTGAGCAGTTCTTC.